These 28 T cell receptor beta chains were all obtained from the same sample, sequenced in a study of control samples from healthy donors and cancer patients. TCRdb's table, derived via immunoSEQ multiplex PCR, lists solely in-frame clones and lacks some. The data contain about 220,000 clones, roughly 94% of them seen just once; the ten biggest clones take up more than 1.3%. Material: blood. These receptors originate from a man aged 50-60 years in good health.

The rearrangement links TRBV7-9 to TRBJ2-3; D is tentatively TRBD1 or TRBD2 (6 bases each). Germline values: CDR1 SEHNR, CDR2 FQNEAQ (reference sequence). The germline V and J ends were trimmed by 5 bases and 3 bases, with 24 bases remaining between them. This CDR3 region has 18 residues. The CDR3 protein is CASSRQSPGGRRTDTQYF. DNA for the CDR3: TGTGCCAGCAGCCGCCAGAGTCCCGGGGGCAGGAGGACAGATACGCAGTATTTT.

The chain employs TRBV18 and TRBJ1-5, with D perhaps TRBD1 (5 bases). The CDR3 is 16 residues long. Germline CDR1 reads KGHSH; CDR2 reads LQKENI. The ends were cut back, 2 bases at V and 1 base at J, with 12 bases in the middle. CDR3 DNA sequence: TGTGCCAGCTCACCATTGGGGGGAGTGAGCAATCAGCCCCAGCATTTT. Residues: CASSPLGGVSNQPQHF.

The CDR3 spells CASSPRLGEDNEQFF. As DNA, the CDR3 is TGTGCCAGCAGCCCCCGCCTGGGCGAGGACAATGAGCAGTTCTTC. This rearrangement joins TRBV14 to TRBJ2-1; no reliable D call. V was shortened by 4 bases and J by 5 bases, with 15 bases between the two germline ends. Per the germline V gene, CDR1 is SGHDN and CDR2 is FVKESK. There are 15 residues in the CDR3.

The J gene is TRBJ2-7, the V gene TRBV2; D remains unclear. Germline V gene sequence: CDR1 SNHLY, CDR2 FYNNEI. The CDR3 extends over 13 amino acids. The V end lost 4 bases, the J end lost 6 bases, and 13 bases lay between the germline ends. In DNA, the CDR3 is TGTGCCAGCAGTGTAAGGCAGGCCGGCGAGCAGTACTTC. Amino acids: CASSVRQAGEQYF.

The chain links TRBV19 to TRBJ2-1, with D possibly called TRBD1 or TRBD2 (5 bases each). CDR3 length equals 14 residues. V dropped 0 bases and J dropped 4 bases, with 7 bases sitting between them. Germline CDR1 is LNHDA and CDR2 is SQIVND (reference sequence). The CDR3 sequence is CASSIDGGYNEQFF. The CDR3 DNA sequence: TGTGCCAGTAGTATAGATGGGGGATACAATGAGCAGTTCTTC. Full variable domain (rest looked up from reference TRBV19 and TRBJ2-1): DGGITQSPKYLFRKEGQNVTLSCEQNLNHDAMYWYRQDPGQGLRLIYYSQIVNDFQKGDIAEGYSVSREKKESFPLTVTSAQKNPTAFYLCASSIDGGYNEQFFGPGTRLTVL.

The V gene is TRBV7-9, the J gene TRBJ1-4; D is possibly TRBD1 (6 bases). The germline V and J ends were trimmed by 3 bases and 6 bases, with 17 bases remaining between them. CDR1 is SEHNR, CDR2 FQNEAQ, per germline (reference sequence). This CDR3 comprises 16 residues. CDR3 sequence (DNA): TGTGCCAGCAGCTTCGGGGGGCCGATTGATGATGAAAAACTGTTTTTT. It encodes CASSFGGPIDDEKLFF.

V usage is TRBV4-1 and J usage is TRBJ2-1; 9 nucleotides align to TRBD1. The CDR3 is made up of 14 amino acids. Trimming took 10 bases from V and 2 from J; bases not matched to a gene: 6. Germline assignment: CDR1 MGHRA and CDR2 YSYEKL. CDR3 coding DNA: TGCGCCACCTCTAGACAGGGGGCCTACAATGAGCAGTTCTTC. Translation: CATSRQGAYNEQFF.

The chain recombines TRBV7-7 with TRBJ1-1; possible D gene TRBD1, 5 bases. Germline V CDR1 and CDR2: SSHAT, FNYEAQ (reference sequence). Trimming took off 11 bases at V and 2 bases at J, with 15 bases between the two ends. The length of the CDR3 is 13 residues. CDR3 DNA: TGTGCCGTCCGCGGAGGGGAAAACACTGAAGCTTTCTTT. As protein: CAVRGGENTEAFF.

This sequence joins TRBV18 and TRBJ1-1; unclear D gene. The germline gives CDR1 KGHSH, CDR2 LQKENI. The CDR3 runs to 14 residues. V lost 4 bases, J lost 3 bases, and 12 bases lay in between. As DNA, the CDR3 is TGTGCCAGCTCACTTGGGGTGGGTGACACTGAAGCTTTCTTT. Residues: CASSLGVGDTEAFF. The variable domain in full, with the rest retrieved from reference TRBV18 and TRBJ1-1, is NAGVMQNPRHLVRRRGQEARLRCSPMKGHSHVYWYRQLPEEGLKFMVYLQKENIIDESGMPKERFSAEFPKEGPSILRIQQVVRGDSAAYFCASSLGVGDTEAFFGQGTRLTVV.

V and J are TRBV6-6 and TRBJ2-1; 9 positions agree with TRBD2. Germline V CDR1 and CDR2: MNHNY, SVGAGI (reference sequence). Trimming cost V 3 bases and J 9 bases; bases outside gene matches: 12. The CDR3 loop spans 16 amino acids. CDR3 bases: TGTGCCAGCAGTTATTTGGGCGGGGGGGCTAAGGGTGAGCAGTTCTTC. Translating gives CASSYLGGGAKGEQFF.

This chain's CDR3 is CASTKIPTSGMDTQYF. The CDR3 nucleotides are TGTGCCAGCACCAAGATCCCCACTAGCGGGATGGATACGCAGTATTTT. This chain joins TRBV9 and TRBJ2-3; 10 nucleotides match TRBD2. The germline CDR1 and CDR2 sequences are SGDLS and YYNGEE. This CDR3 is 16 amino acids long. The ends lost 6 bases at V and 6 bases at J; junction bases unmatched: 13.

The rearrangement links TRBV6-4 to TRBJ2-2, with TRBD1 matching over 8 bases. The V segment lost 3 bases and the J segment 1 base; nucleotides outside the gene matches: 1. The CDR3 extends over 15 amino acids. The germline V gene has CDR1 MRHNA and CDR2 SNTAGT. The CDR3 spells CASSEGQGNTGELFF. In nucleotides, the CDR3 is TGTGCCAGCAGTGAAGGACAGGGGAACACCGGGGAGCTGTTTTTT.

In DNA, the CDR3 is TGTGCCAGCAGGCGGCAACAGGGGAACTATGGCTACACCTTC. Translation: CASRRQQGNYGYTF. This chain links TRBV28 with TRBJ1-2; 7 bases match TRBD1. J was trimmed by 2 bases and V by 6 bases; bases with no gene match: 6. The CDR3 covers 14 residues. Germline lookup yields CDR1 MDHEN and CDR2 SYDVKM.

J is TRBJ1-1 and V is TRBV5-1; 9 bases are a match to TRBD1. The trim removed 3 bases at V and 2 bases at J, leaving 11 bases unmatched. CDR3 size: 17 residues. Germline CDR1 reads SGHRS; CDR2 reads YFSETQ. CDR3 nucleotides: TGCGCCAGCAGCTACCGCTCCGGGACAGGGACAAACACTGAAGCTTTCTTT. Translation gives CASSYRSGTGTNTEAFF.

V usage is TRBV9 and J usage is TRBJ2-7; TRBD1 matches 10 bases. V lost 4 bases and J lost 4; bases outside the gene matches: 11. CDR3 length: 16 amino acids. The germline V gene has CDR1 SGDLS and CDR2 YYNGEE. CDR3 loop: CASSPFQGQGVYEQYF. The CDR3 coding sequence is TGTGCCAGCAGCCCATTTCAAGGACAGGGGGTATACGAGCAGTACTTC.

The V call is TRBV6-8, the J call TRBJ2-7; no definite D call. This CDR3 has 11 amino acids. Germline V gene sequence: CDR1 MNHGY, CDR2 SAAAGT. The germline V and J ends were trimmed by 4 bases and 4 bases, with 5 bases remaining between them. The CDR3 nucleotides are TGTGCCAGCAGTTCAGCGTACGAGCAGTACGTC. Encoded protein: CASSSAYEQYV.

The V gene is TRBV7-8, the J gene TRBJ2-3; no clear D. Germline values: CDR1 SGHVS, CDR2 FQNEAQ. Trimming took 0 bases from V and 10 from J, leaving 11 bases between them. This CDR3 is built from 13 residues. The CDR3 region is CASSLAQVASQYF. The CDR3 bases are TGTGCCAGCAGCTTAGCGCAGGTAGCATCGCAGTATTTT.

CDR3 sequence: CASSPPTGLNTEAFF. The DNA for the CDR3 is TGTGCCAGCAGCCCACCGACAGGACTGAACACTGAAGCTTTCTTT. The rearrangement links TRBV4-2 to TRBJ1-1; D might be TRBD1 (6 bases). Germline assignment: CDR1 LGHNA and CDR2 YNFKEQ. The CDR3 is 15 amino acids. Trimming left V 4 bases short and J 0 bases short, with 12 bases between.

This clone was seen once. The chain joins TRBV4-1 to TRBJ1-1, with a tentative D call TRBD1 (5 bases). The germline V gene encodes CDR1 MGHRA and CDR2 YSYEKL. Trimming removed 0 bases from V and 4 bases from J, with 12 bases in between. The CDR3 loop spans 15 amino acids. DNA of the CDR3: TGCGCCAGCAGCCAAGAGGGGCGGGGAGGCACTGAAGCTTTCTTT. This encodes CASSQEGRGGTEAFF.

This clone has a single count. This chain connects TRBV5-1 to TRBJ2-2, with D perhaps TRBD2 (5 bases). V gave up 2 bases and J gave up 0 bases, with 11 bases separating them. The CDR3 consists of 16 residues. CDR1 SGHRS and CDR2 YFSETQ come from the germline V gene. The CDR3 spells CASSFGDRTNTGELFF. Written as DNA, the CDR3 is TGCGCCAGCAGCTTCGGGGATCGCACGAACACCGGGGAGCTGTTTTTT.

The V and J genes are TRBV7-9 and TRBJ1-6; D is unresolved. The V gene's germline CDR1 is SEHNR and CDR2 FQNEAQ (reference sequence). This CDR3 has 15 amino acids. The germline V and J ends were trimmed by 1 base and 10 bases, with 14 bases remaining between them. CDR3 sequence: CASSLGTPGQSPLHF. The CDR3 DNA reads TGTGCCAGCAGCTTAGGAACCCCTGGGCAATCACCCCTCCACTTT.

The V call is TRBV19, the J call TRBJ1-4; D may be TRBD1 (5 bases). This CDR3 spans 14 amino acids. Germline CDR1 and CDR2: LNHDA and SQIVND (reference sequence). The germline V and J ends were trimmed by 7 bases and 4 bases, with 13 bases remaining between them. As DNA, the CDR3 is TGTGCCAGTAAGCGGGGGATTGGTAATGAAAAACTGTTTTTT. Translating gives CASKRGIGNEKLFF.

This clone was seen once. Its ends do not fully match the called genes, so a read error is possible. The chain is built from TRBV4-3 and TRBJ1-1; D unclear. This CDR3 comprises 12 residues. Germline V gene data show CDR1 as LGHNA and CDR2 as YSLEER. CDR3 DNA: TGCGCCAGCAGCCAAGATACCTACCAAAGGAGCTTT. It encodes CASSQDTYQRSF.

This rearrangement joins TRBV28 to TRBJ1-5, with D possibly being TRBD1 (6 bases). V lost 4 bases and J 7 bases, leaving 17 bases between the germline ends. The V gene's germline CDR1 is MDHEN and CDR2 SYDVKM. The CDR3 extends over 15 amino acids. The CDR3, as DNA: TGTGCCAGCAGTTCCCCGGCAGGGGAGAACCAGCCCCAGCATTTT. Its translation: CASSSPAGENQPQHF. Together with reference TRBV28 and TRBJ1-5, the CDR3 gives the full variable domain: DVKVTQSSRYLVKRTGEKVFLECVQDMDHENMFWYRQDPGLGLRLIYFSYDVKMKEKGDIPEGYSVSREKKERFSLILESASTNQTSMYLCASSSPAGENQPQHFGDGTRLSIL.

V and J are TRBV18 and TRBJ2-7; no reliable D call. V was trimmed by 0 bases and J by 1 base, leaving 10 bases between them. Germline CDR1 KGHSH, CDR2 LQKENI. The CDR3 has 15 amino acids. For the CDR3, the DNA is TGTGCCAGCTCACCACCCGGAGTGTATTCCTACGAGCAGTACTTC. This sequence encodes CASSPPGVYSYEQYF. Supplemented by reference TRBV18 and TRBJ2-7, the full variable domain reads NAGVMQNPRHLVRRRGQEARLRCSPMKGHSHVYWYRQLPEEGLKFMVYLQKENIIDESGMPKERFSAEFPKEGPSILRIQQVVRGDSAAYFCASSPPGVYSYEQYFGPGTRLTVT.

The V and J genes are TRBV28 and TRBJ1-1; D may be TRBD1 (5 bases). The CDR3 totals 11 residues. V lost 6 bases and J 4 bases, leaving 6 bases between the germline ends. CDR1 is MDHEN and CDR2 is SYDVKM in the germline V gene. The CDR3 region is CASRGGTEAFF. CDR3 bases: TGTGCCAGCAGGGGGGGCACTGAAGCTTTCTTT.

The chain links TRBV6-5 to TRBJ2-3, with D possibly TRBD1 on 5 matching bases. Germline CDR1 MNHEY, CDR2 SVGAGI. The CDR3 sequence is 13 residues long. V dropped 10 bases and J dropped 2 bases, with 13 bases sitting between them. This CDR3 is CATVARDTDTQYF. The CDR3 bases are TGTGCCACGGTCGCCAGGGACACAGATACGCAGTATTTT.

The V gene is TRBV18, the J gene TRBJ1-2, with D possibly being TRBD1 (6 bases). The CDR3 length is 13 residues. Trimming stripped 6 bases from V and 2 bases from J, with 10 bases between. CDR1 is KGHSH, CDR2 LQKENI, per germline. CDR3 nucleotides: TGTGCCAGCTCTCCGAGGGGGAACTATGGCTACACCTTC. This encodes CASSPRGNYGYTF.